This TCR beta chain was recorded in a study of blood T cell repertoires in COVID-19. Study-level background: COVID-19 samples from acute and convalescent phases originated in the United States, Italy and Spain. Sample material is recorded as cDNA or gDNA derived from T cells, B-cell-depleted T cells, or PBMCs.

V was pared by 4 bases and J by 0 bases, with 11 bases between. CDR1 is LGHDT and CDR2 is YNNKEL in the germline V gene (reference sequence). The CDR3 is 15 amino acids. In the original analysis: Scientists estimated how many nucleated cells there were by amplifying reference gene primers. Profiled with immunoSEQ multiplex PCR; TCRdb holds only in-frame clones, not every one. The V and J calls and clone size come from that table; D and trimming were worked out from the DNA. Counted here are around 130,000 clones, 84% occurring once; the ten biggest clones make up around 7.8%. The rearrangement links TRBV3-1 (or the pseudogene TRBV3-2) to TRBJ2-3; maybe TRBD2 (6 bases). The clonotype originates from a human donor in a cohort sampled during active COVID-19. Specimen: peripheral blood. The CDR3 spells CASSLLGGSTDTQYF. Here the CDR3 DNA reads TGTGCCAGCAGCCTGTTAGGAGGGAGCACAGATACGCAGTATTTT.